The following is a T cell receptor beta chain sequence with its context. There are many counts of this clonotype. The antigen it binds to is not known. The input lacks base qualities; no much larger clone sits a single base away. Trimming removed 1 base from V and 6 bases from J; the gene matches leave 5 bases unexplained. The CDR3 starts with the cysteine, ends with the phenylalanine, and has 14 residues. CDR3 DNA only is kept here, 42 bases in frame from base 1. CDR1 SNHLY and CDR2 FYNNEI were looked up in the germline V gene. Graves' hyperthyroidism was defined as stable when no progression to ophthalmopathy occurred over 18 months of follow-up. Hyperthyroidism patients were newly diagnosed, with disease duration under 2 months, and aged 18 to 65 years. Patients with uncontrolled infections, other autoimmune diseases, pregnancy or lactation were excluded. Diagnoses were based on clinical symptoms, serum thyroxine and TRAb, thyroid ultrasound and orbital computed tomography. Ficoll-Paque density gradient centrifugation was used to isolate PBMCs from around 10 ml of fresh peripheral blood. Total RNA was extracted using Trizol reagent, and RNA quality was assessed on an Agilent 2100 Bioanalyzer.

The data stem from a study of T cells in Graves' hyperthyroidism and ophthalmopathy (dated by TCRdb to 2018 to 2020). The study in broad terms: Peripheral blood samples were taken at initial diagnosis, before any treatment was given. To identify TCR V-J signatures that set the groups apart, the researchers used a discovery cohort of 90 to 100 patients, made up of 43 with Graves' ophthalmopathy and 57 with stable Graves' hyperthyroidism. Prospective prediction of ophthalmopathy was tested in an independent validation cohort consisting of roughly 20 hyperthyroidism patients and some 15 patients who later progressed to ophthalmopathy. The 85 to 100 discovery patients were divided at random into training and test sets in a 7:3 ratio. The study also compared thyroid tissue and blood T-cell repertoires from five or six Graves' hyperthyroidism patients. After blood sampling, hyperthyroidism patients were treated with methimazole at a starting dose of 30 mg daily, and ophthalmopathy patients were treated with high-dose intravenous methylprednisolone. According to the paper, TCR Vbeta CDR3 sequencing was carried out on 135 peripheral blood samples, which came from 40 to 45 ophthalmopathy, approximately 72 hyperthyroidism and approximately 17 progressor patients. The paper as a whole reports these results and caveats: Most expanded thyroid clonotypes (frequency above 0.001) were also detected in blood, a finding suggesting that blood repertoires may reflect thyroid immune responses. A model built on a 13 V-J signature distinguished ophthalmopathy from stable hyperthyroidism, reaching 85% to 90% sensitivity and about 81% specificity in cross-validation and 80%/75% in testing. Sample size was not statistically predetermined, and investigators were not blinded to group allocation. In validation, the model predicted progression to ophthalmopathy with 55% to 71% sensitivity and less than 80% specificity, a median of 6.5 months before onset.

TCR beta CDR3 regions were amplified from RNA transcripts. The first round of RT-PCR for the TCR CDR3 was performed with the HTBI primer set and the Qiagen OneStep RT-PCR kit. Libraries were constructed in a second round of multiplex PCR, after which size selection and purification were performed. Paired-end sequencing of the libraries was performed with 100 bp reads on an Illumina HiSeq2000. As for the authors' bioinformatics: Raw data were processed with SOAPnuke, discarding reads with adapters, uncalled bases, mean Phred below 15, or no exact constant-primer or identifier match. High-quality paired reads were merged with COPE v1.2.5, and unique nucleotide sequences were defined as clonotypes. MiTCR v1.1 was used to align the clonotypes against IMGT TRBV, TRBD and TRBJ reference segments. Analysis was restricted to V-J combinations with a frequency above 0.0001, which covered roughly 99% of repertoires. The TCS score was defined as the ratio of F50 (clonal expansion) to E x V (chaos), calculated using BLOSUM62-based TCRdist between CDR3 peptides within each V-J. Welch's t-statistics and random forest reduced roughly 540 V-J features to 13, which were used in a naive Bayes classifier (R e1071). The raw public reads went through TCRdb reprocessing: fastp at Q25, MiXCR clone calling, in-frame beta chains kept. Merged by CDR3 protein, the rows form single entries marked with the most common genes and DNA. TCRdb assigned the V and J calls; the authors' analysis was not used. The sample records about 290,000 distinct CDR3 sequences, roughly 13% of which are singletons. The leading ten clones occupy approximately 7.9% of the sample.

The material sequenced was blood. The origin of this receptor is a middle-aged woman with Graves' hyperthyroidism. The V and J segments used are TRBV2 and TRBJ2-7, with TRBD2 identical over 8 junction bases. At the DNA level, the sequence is TGTGCCAGCAGTGAAGGGGGCGGGAGGTTCGAGCAGTACTTC. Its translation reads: CASSEGGGRFEQYF.